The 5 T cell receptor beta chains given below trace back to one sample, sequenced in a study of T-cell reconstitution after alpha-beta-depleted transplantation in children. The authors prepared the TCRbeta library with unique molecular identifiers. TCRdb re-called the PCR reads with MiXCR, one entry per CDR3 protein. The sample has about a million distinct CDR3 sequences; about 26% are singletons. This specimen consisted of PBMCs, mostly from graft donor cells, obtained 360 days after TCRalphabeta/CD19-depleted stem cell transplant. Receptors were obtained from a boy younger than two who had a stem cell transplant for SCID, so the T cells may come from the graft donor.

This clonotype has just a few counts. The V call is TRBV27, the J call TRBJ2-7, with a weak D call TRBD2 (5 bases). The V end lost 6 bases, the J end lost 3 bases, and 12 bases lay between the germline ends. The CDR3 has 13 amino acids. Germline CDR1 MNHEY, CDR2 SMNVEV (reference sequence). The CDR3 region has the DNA TGTGCCAGCAGCATTGCTGGAGGCTACGAGCAGTACTTC. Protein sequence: CASSIAGGYEQYF.

The CDR3 DNA reads TGCAGTGCTGGTGTACACAAAAACATTCAGTACTTC. It codes for CSAGVHKNIQYF. The rearrangement joins TRBV20-1 to TRBJ2-4; no definite D call. This CDR3 spans 12 amino acids. Germline CDR1 is DFQATT and CDR2 is SNEGSKA (reference sequence). V was cut by 5 bases and J by 3 bases, with 8 bases left in between.

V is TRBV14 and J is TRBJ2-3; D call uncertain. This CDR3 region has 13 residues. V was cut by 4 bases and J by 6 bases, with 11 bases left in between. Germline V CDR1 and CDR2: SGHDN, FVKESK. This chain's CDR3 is CASSPEVRDTQYF. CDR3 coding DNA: TGTGCCAGCAGCCCAGAAGTGAGGGATACGCAGTATTTT.

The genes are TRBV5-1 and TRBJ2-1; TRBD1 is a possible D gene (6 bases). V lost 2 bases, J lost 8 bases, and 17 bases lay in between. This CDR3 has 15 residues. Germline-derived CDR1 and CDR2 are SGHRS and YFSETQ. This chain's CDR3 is CASSFPTDSHDEQFF. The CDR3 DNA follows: TGCGCCAGCAGCTTCCCCACGGACAGTCATGATGAGCAGTTCTTC. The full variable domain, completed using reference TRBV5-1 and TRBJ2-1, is KAGVTQTPRYLIKTRGQQVTLSCSPISGHRSVSWYQQTPGQGLQFLFEYFSETQRNKGNFPGRFSGRQFSNSRSEMNVSTLELGDSALYLCASSFPTDSHDEQFFGPGTRLTVL.

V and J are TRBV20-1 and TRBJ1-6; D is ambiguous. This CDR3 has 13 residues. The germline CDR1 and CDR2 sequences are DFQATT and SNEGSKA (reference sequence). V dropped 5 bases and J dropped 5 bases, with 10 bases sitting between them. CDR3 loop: CSALFANNSPLHF. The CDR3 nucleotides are TGCAGTGCTCTGTTTGCCAATAATTCACCCCTCCACTTT.